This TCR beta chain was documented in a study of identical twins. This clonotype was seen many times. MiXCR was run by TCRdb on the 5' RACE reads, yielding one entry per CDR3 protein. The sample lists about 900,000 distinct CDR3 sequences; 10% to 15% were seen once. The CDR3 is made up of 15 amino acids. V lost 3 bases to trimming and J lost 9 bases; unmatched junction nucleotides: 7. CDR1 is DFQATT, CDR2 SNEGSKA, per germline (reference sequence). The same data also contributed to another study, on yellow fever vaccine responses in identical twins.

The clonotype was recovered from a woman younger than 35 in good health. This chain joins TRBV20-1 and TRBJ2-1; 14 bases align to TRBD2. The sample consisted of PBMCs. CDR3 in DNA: TGCAGTGCTAGTACCAGGACTAGCGGGGGGTTTGAGCAGTTCTTC. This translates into CSASTRTSGGFEQFF.